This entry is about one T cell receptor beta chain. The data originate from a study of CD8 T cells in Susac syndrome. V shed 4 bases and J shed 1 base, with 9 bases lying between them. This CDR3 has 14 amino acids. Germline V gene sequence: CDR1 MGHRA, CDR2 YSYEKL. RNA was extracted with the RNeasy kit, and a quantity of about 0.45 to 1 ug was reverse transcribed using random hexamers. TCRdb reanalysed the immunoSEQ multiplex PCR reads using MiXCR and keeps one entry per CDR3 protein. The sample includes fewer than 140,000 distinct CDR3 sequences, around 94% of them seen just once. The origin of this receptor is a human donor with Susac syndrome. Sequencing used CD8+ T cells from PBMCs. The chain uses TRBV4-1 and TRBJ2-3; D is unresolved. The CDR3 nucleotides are TGCGCCAGCAGCCGGAGCGCGGGCACAGATACGCAGTATTTT. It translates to CASSRSAGTDTQYF.